Following are 18 T cell receptor beta chains from one sample sequenced in a study of blood T cell repertoires in COVID-19. Profiled with immunoSEQ multiplex PCR; TCRdb holds only in-frame clones, not every one. The repertoire has 87,000 or so clones, over 75% of them found once; the top ten carry approximately 7.4%. The source material was peripheral blood. These TCRs come from a human donor with acute or convalescent COVID-19. The donor label of this sample is uncertain.

The V gene is TRBV28, the J gene TRBJ2-2, with a weak D call TRBD2 (6 bases). Germline CDR1 and CDR2: MDHEN and SYDVKM. V shed 1 base and J shed 5 bases, with 11 bases lying between them. The CDR3 consists of 15 residues. CDR3 region: CASSLSTAGTGELFF. DNA for the CDR3: TGTGCCAGCAGTTTATCGACCGCGGGGACCGGGGAGCTGTTTTTT.

V is TRBV30 and J is TRBJ1-1, with D maybe TRBD1 (5 bases). The V end was cut by 2 bases, the J end by 4 bases, with 8 bases between. The CDR3 has 12 residues. Germline loops: CDR1 GTSNPN, CDR2 SVGIG (reference sequence). The CDR3, as DNA: TGTGCCTGGAGTCGACAGTTCACTGAAGCTTTCTTT. Translation gives CAWSRQFTEAFF.

This chain links TRBV5-6 with TRBJ2-1; 8 positions match TRBD2. V gave up 0 bases and J gave up 3 bases; unmatched junction bases: 2. Germline V gene sequence: CDR1 SGHDT, CDR2 YYEEEE. This CDR3 is 15 amino acids long. The CDR3 region is CASSLALADYNEQFF. The CDR3 region has the DNA TGTGCCAGCAGCTTGGCACTAGCGGACTACAATGAGCAGTTCTTC.

The chain carries TRBV3-1 (or the pseudogene TRBV3-2) and TRBJ1-1; TRBD1 matches at 8 bases. The V segment lost 5 bases and the J segment 4 bases; nucleotides outside the gene matches: 3. Germline V gene data show CDR1 as LGHDT and CDR2 as YNNKEL (reference sequence). The CDR3 spans 13 residues. The CDR3 coding sequence is TGTGCCAGCAGCTCACAGGGGGTCACTGAAGCTTTCTTT. Translation gives CASSSQGVTEAFF.

This CDR3 is CASSLAWRGPYNEQFF. The CDR3 DNA sequence: TGTGCCAGCAGCTTAGCGTGGAGGGGCCCTTACAATGAGCAGTTCTTC. The rearrangement uses TRBV7-2 and TRBJ2-1, with D perhaps matching TRBD2 (6 bases). The CDR3 loop spans 16 amino acids. Germline CDR1 and CDR2: SGHTA and FQGNSA. V lost 0 bases, J lost 4 bases, and 13 bases lay in between. The full variable domain, its missing parts supplied by reference TRBV7-2 and TRBJ2-1, is GAGVSQSPSNKVTEKGKDVELRCDPISGHTALYWYRQSLGQGLEFLIYFQGNSAPDKSGLPSDRFSAERTGGSVSTLTIQRTQQEDSAVYLCASSLAWRGPYNEQFFGPGTRLTVL.

The chain has TRBV9 and TRBJ1-1, with 8 positions matching TRBD1. V lost 0 bases, J lost 1 base, and 5 bases stayed unmatched. Germline V gene data show CDR1 as SGDLS and CDR2 as YYNGEE. The CDR3 totals 16 residues. The CDR3 is CASSVAATGENTEAFF. DNA for the CDR3: TGTGCCAGCAGCGTAGCCGCGACAGGGGAGAACACTGAAGCTTTCTTT.

The rearrangement uses TRBV12-3 or TRBV12-4 and TRBJ2-3; D ambiguous. CDR3 length: 11 amino acids. V was pared by 3 bases and J by 8 bases, with 6 bases between. The chain's CDR3 is CASSLGATQYF. In DNA, the CDR3 is TGTGCCAGCAGTTTGGGCGCTACGCAGTATTTT.

The V call is TRBV27, the J call TRBJ2-1; TRBD2 agrees at 11 bases. Germline values: CDR1 MNHEY, CDR2 SMNVEV (reference sequence). V was pared by 7 bases and J by 0 bases, with 11 bases of the junction left unmatched. The length of the CDR3 is 18 residues. The DNA of the CDR3 is TGTGCCAGCAATCTAGCGGGGGGCCTTACGAGCTCCTACAATGAGCAGTTCTTC. Amino acids: CASNLAGGLTSSYNEQFF.

This chain links TRBV5-1 with TRBJ2-7; D might be TRBD2 (7 bases). The CDR3 has 15 amino acids. CDR1 is SGHRS and CDR2 is YFSETQ in the germline V gene. V gave up 0 bases and J gave up 6 bases, with 16 bases separating them. The CDR3 loop reads CASSLEGGVLGEQYF. The CDR3 DNA reads as TGCGCCAGCAGCTTGGAAGGGGGGGTCCTGGGCGAGCAGTACTTC. The full variable domain, in which reference TRBV5-1 and TRBJ2-7 provide the parts outside the CDR3, is KAGVTQTPRYLIKTRGQQVTLSCSPISGHRSVSWYQQTPGQGLQFLFEYFSETQRNKGNFPGRFSGRQFSNSRSEMNVSTLELGDSALYLCASSLEGGVLGEQYFGPGTRLTVT.

This clone has just one count. The J gene is TRBJ1-2, the V gene TRBV5-6; D is possibly TRBD1 (5 bases). V gave up 4 bases and J gave up 2 bases, with 18 bases separating them. Germline CDR1 and CDR2: SGHDT and YYEEEE. This CDR3 has 16 amino acids. The DNA of the CDR3 is TGTGCCAGCAGCCCGGGGGGTTCTTCGGTGAACTATGGCTACACCTTC. Its protein is CASSPGGSSVNYGYTF.

The chain employs TRBV6-6 and TRBJ1-1; TRBD1 is a possible D gene (5 bases). V was clipped by 8 bases and J by 3 bases, with 13 bases between them. This CDR3 comprises 13 residues. Germline values: CDR1 MNHNY, CDR2 SVGAGI (reference sequence). The CDR3 DNA is TGTGCCAGCGGCAGGGCGTCTGACACTGAAGCTTTCTTT. This sequence encodes CASGRASDTEAFF.

The chain couples TRBV19 to TRBJ2-6; TRBD1 matches at 7 bases. V gave up 5 bases and J gave up 4 bases; unmatched junction bases: 5. In germline, CDR1 is LNHDA, CDR2 SQIVND (reference sequence). The CDR3 sequence is 15 residues long. DNA of the CDR3: TGTGCCAGTAGTCCCACAGGGGCAGGGGCCAACGTCCTGACTTTC. It is translated as CASSPTGAGANVLTF.

The V call is TRBV27, the J call TRBJ1-2; the match to TRBD1 covers 8 bases. This CDR3 has 14 residues. J was trimmed by 2 bases and V by 3 bases; bases with no gene match: 2. The germline gives CDR1 MNHEY, CDR2 SMNVEV (reference sequence). The chain's CDR3 is CASSFGTGNYGYTF. Here the CDR3 DNA reads TGTGCCAGCAGTTTCGGGACAGGAAACTATGGCTACACCTTC.

J is TRBJ2-3 and V is TRBV7-6, with 10 nucleotides matching TRBD2. This CDR3 has 15 residues. The V and J ends lost 5 bases and 7 bases, in that order; junction bases with no gene match: 9. Germline values: CDR1 SGHVS, CDR2 FNYEAQ. The CDR3, as DNA: TGTGCCAGCAGCCCAAGCGGGGGGGCCTCGAATACGCAGTATTTT. This gives the protein CASSPSGGASNTQYF. Supplemented by reference TRBV7-6 and TRBJ2-3, the full variable domain reads GAGVSQSPRYKVTKRGQDVALRCDPISGHVSLYWYRQALGQGPEFLTYFNYEAQQDKSGLPNDRFSAERPEGSISTLTIQRTEQRDSAMYRCASSPSGGASNTQYFGPGTRLTVL.

This chain connects TRBV30 to TRBJ1-5; a possible D gene is TRBD1 (6 bases). This CDR3 comprises 15 residues. V lost 2 bases, J lost 7 bases, and 18 bases lay in between. From germline, CDR1 is GTSNPN and CDR2 SVGIG (reference sequence). In DNA, the CDR3 is TGTGCCTGGAGTCAATTAGGGACATCTAAACAGCCCCAGCATTTT. It codes for CAWSQLGTSKQPQHF.

The chain joins TRBV18 to TRBJ2-5; D not resolved. The CDR3 consists of 14 residues. V dropped 2 bases and J dropped 1 base, with 8 bases sitting between them. The germline V gene encodes CDR1 KGHSH and CDR2 LQKENI. The CDR3 region is CASSPMAAQETQYF. The CDR3 DNA reads as TGTGCCAGCTCACCAATGGCGGCCCAAGAGACCCAGTACTTC.

The chain carries TRBV4-1 and TRBJ1-4, with a possible D match to TRBD1 (6 bases). Germline V gene data show CDR1 as MGHRA and CDR2 as YSYEKL. V lost 1 base and J lost 6, with 15 bases in between. This CDR3 spans 16 amino acids. CDR3 DNA sequence: TGCGCCAGCAGCCAAGTCAGGGGCGCCGCAGATGAAAAACTGTTTTTT. It codes for CASSQVRGAADEKLFF.

The chain links TRBV7-8 to TRBJ1-3; no clear D. V gave up 0 bases and J gave up 11 bases, with 11 bases separating them. CDR1 SGHVS and CDR2 FQNEAQ come from the germline V gene. This CDR3 contains 13 residues. CDR3 region: CASSLAPKEAIYF. CDR3 sequence (DNA): TGTGCCAGCAGCTTAGCGCCTAAAGAGGCCATATATTTT.